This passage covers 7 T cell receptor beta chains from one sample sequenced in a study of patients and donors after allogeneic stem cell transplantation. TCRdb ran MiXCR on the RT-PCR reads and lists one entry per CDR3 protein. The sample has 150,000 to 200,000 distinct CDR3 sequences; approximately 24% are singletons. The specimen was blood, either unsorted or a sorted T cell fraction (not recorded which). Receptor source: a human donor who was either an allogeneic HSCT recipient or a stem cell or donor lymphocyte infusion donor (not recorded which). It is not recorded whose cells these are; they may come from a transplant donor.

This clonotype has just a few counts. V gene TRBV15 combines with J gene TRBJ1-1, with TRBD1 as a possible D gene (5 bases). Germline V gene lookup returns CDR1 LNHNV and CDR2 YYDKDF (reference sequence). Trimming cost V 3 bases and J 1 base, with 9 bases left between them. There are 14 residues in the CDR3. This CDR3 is CATSSRTGNTEAFF. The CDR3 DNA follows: TGTGCCACCAGCAGCCGAACAGGGAACACTGAAGCTTTCTTT.

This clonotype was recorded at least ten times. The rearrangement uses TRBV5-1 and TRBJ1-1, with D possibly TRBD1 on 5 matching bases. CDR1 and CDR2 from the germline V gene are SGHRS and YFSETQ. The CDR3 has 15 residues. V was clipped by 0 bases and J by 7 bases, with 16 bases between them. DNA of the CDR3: TGCGCCAGCAGCTTGGGAACGGGGACGGGCCTTGAAGCTTTCTTT. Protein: CASSLGTGTGLEAFF.

The CDR3 DNA is TGTGCCGCGGCGACTAGCGCCAACGGGAACAATGAGCAGTTCTTC. It encodes CAAATSANGNNEQFF. The rearrangement uses TRBV3-1 and TRBJ2-1; TRBD2 matches 8 bases. Germline trimming cut 11 bases from V and 5 bases from J; bases unmatched to any gene: 14. CDR1 LGHDT and CDR2 YNNKEL come from the germline V gene (reference sequence). There are 15 residues in the CDR3.

The CDR3 region is CSARVPTGAKNIQYF. The CDR3 DNA follows: TGCAGTGCTAGAGTGCCGACAGGGGCCAAAAACATTCAGTACTTC. The chain has TRBV20-1 and TRBJ2-4; 7 bases map to TRBD1. The CDR3 is 15 amino acids. The germline CDR1 and CDR2 sequences are DFQATT and SNEGSKA (reference sequence). The J segment lost 1 base and the V segment lost 1 base, leaving 4 bases of the junction unmatched.

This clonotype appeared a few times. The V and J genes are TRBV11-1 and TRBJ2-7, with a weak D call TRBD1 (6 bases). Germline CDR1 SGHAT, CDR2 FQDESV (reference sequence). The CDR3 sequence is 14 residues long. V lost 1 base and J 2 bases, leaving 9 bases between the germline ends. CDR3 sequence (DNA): TGTGCCAGCAGCTTAGGGACAGAAGCCTACGAGCAGTACTTC. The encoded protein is CASSLGTEAYEQYF.

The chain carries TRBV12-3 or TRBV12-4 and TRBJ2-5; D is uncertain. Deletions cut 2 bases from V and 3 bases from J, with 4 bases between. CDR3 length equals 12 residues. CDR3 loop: CASSLREETQYF. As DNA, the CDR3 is TGTGCCAGCAGTTTAAGGGAAGAGACCCAGTACTTC.

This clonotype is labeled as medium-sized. In DNA form, the CDR3 reads TGCGCCAGCAGCCCGCTCGAGGAGGGGAATAACTATGGCTACACCTTC. It specifies CASSPLEEGNNYGYTF. The chain is built from TRBV5-1 and TRBJ1-2; tentative D call: TRBD1 (5 bases). Trimming pared 4 bases from V and 1 base from J, leaving 17 bases between. The germline gives CDR1 SGHRS, CDR2 YFSETQ. CDR3 length equals 16 residues.